This TCR beta chain was sequenced during a study of cytomegalovirus exposure and HLA in healthy donors. Amplification used 60 Vbeta primers and 13 Jbeta primers. Only in-frame clones appear in the TCRdb table, and some are missing; sequencing was by immunoSEQ multiplex PCR. The sample has under 150,000 clones; around 79% are singletons. The junction had 13 bases not matched to a gene; V was cut back by 5 bases and J by 4 bases. Germline CDR1 is MDHEN and CDR2 is SYDVKM. The CDR3 loop spans 17 amino acids. Though probably carrying unrecorded immune exposures, donors were nominally healthy at sampling. The TCR sequence derives from a man aged 35-49 years in good health and CMV-seropositive. This chain connects TRBV28 to TRBJ2-7; 11 bases align to TRBD1. The sequenced material came from PBMCs. The CDR3 DNA reads as TGTGCCAGCAGTGAGCGCCCCTGGACAGGGGGCCTATACGAGCAGTACTTC. Amino acids: CASSERPWTGGLYEQYF.